Listed below are T cell receptor beta chains from one sample, sequenced in a study of cytomegalovirus exposure and HLA in healthy donors. Libraries were prepared by immunoSEQ multiplex PCR; TCRdb keeps only in-frame clonotypes and omits some of them. The profile shows some 110,000 clones, 65% to 75% of them singletons. The sample was PBMCs. These receptors all stem from a man younger than 45 in good health and CMV-seropositive. The CDR3 runs from the conserved cysteine through the conserved F or W. The order of the fields is J gene, V gene, CDR3 protein.

>TRBJ1-1|TRBV19
CASMMGSMNTEAFF
>TRBJ2-7|TRBV9
CASSDGQGPYEQYF
>TRBJ2-3|TRBV7-2
CASSLASGGEFPDTQYF
>TRBJ1-3|TRBV7-2
CASSRRLGGGNTIYF
>TRBJ1-2|TRBV25-1
CASSEGTGGNGYTF
>TRBJ1-5|TRBV5-1
CASSPDRQGGQPQHF
>TRBJ2-3|TRBV7-2
CASSPGTSGPTDTQYF
>TRBJ1-1|TRBV5-1
CASSTRQSVNTEAFF
>TRBJ2-3|TRBV29-1
CSVNSGGTDTQYF
>TRBJ2-6|TRBV30
CAWSKHSGANVLTF
>TRBJ2-3|TRBV9
CASSSMTSGGAGDTQYF
>TRBJ1-5|TRBV6-5
CASSSLQGAAHQPQHF
>TRBJ2-7|TRBV11-2
CASSLLGSLPRGEQYF
>TRBJ1-2|TRBV30
CAWTSNRDYGYTF
>TRBJ2-3|TRBV30
CAWSASGGAVDTQYF
>TRBJ1-3|TRBV19
CASTVTGVSGNTIYF
>TRBJ2-5|TRBV11-3
CASSLTNHF
>TRBJ1-2|TRBV28
CASRWGGPGQKGYTF
>TRBJ2-1|TRBV2
CASSYRGQYSNEQFF
>TRBJ1-6|TRBV7-2
CASSLNGRGSSPLHF
>TRBJ1-6|TRBV18
CASSPTGDNSPLHF
>TRBJ1-3|TRBV5-1
CASSLDRPRSGNTIYF
>TRBJ1-5|TRBV30
CAWSSGGQPQHF
>TRBJ1-5|TRBV19
CASSIDLRQPQHF
>TRBJ1-1|TRBV28
CASSEPGGSGTEAFF
>TRBJ1-4|TRBV7-9
CASSLYSESHEKLFF
>TRBJ2-5|TRBV6-6
CASSWGLSSGETQYF
>TRBJ2-7|TRBV4-3
CASSQGQGAYEQYF
>TRBJ1-2|TRBV5-1
CASSLALTGDYGYTF
>TRBJ1-5|TRBV10-3
CAISRDTSNQPQHF
>TRBJ2-5|TRBV28
CASALTGHQETQYF
>TRBJ1-4|TRBV10-3
CAISDVGGDEKLFF
>TRBJ1-2|TRBV6-5
CASSSRQLNYGYTF
>TRBJ1-1|TRBV29-1
CSVVRTGLTNTEAFF
>TRBJ2-5|TRBV7-9
CASSLSGYPYF
>TRBJ2-5|TRBV6-5
CASKGPSEVETQYF
>TRBJ2-7|TRBV5-5
CASSLSHREGLYEQYF
>TRBJ1-4|TRBV7-4
CASSSSDRATNEKLFF
>TRBJ2-3|TRBV5-1
CASSLGLAGAVTDTQYF
>TRBJ2-5|TRBV19
CASSMSPRETQYF
>TRBJ1-1|TRBV27
CASSRTTGADTEAFF
>TRBJ2-7|TRBV5-1
CASSAGTGRAYEQYF
>TRBJ2-5|TRBV7-3
CASSPGLAPQETQYF
>TRBJ2-1|TRBV6-6
CASSWLGGGSYNEQFF
>TRBJ1-5|TRBV6-5
CASSSDRYSNQPQHF
>TRBJ1-2|TRBV5-1
CASSLDSGGPRWGYTF
>TRBJ2-1|TRBV7-3
CASRPGGPWDEQFF
>TRBJ1-4|TRBV6-5
CASSFTGRGEKLFF
>TRBJ2-7|TRBV10-3
CAISAGQVLSPGQYF
>TRBJ2-5|TRBV28
CASYQGGTSGGQETQYF
>TRBJ2-5|TRBV11-2
CASSQAPSGVETQYF
>TRBJ2-5|TRBV5-1
CASSLARDPGETQYF
>TRBJ2-1|TRBV5-5
CASRLTGSSYNEQFF
>TRBJ2-1|TRBV28
CASSYAGATLASSYNEQFF